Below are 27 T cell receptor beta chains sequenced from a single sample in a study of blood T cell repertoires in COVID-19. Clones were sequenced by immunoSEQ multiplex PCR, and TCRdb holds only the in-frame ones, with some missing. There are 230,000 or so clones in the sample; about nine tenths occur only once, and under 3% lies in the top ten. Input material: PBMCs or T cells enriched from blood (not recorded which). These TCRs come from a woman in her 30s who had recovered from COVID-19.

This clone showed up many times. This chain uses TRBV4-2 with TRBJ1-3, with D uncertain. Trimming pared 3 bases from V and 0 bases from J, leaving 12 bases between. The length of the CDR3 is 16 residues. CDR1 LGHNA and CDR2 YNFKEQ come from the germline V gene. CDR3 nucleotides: TGTGCCAGCAGCCAGGCCACAGATTTCTCTGGAAACACCATATATTTT. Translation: CASSQATDFSGNTIYF.

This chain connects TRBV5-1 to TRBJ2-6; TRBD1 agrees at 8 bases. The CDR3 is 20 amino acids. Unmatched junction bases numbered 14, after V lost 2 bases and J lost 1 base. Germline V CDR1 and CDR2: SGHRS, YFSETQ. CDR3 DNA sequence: TGCGCCAGCAGCTTTCCATCAGGACAGGGTGTTTGGTCTGGGGCCAACGTCCTGACTTTC. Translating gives CASSFPSGQGVWSGANVLTF.

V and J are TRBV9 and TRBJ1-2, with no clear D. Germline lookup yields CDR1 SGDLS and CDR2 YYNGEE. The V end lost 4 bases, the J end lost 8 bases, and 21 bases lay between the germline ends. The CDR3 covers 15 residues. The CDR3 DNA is TGTGCCAGCAGCCAACACCAAGAGGTGCTCGTCGGCTACACCTTC. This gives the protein CASSQHQEVLVGYTF.

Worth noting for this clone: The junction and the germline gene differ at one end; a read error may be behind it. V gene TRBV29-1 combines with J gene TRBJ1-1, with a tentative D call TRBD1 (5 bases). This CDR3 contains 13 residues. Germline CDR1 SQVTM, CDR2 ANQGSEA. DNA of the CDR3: TGCACCGTTAGTAGGGGCTCGGACACTGAAGCTTTCTTT. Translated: CTVSRGSDTEAFF. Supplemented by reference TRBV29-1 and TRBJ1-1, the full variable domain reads SAVISQKPSRDICQRGTSLTIQCQVDSQVTMMFWYRQQPGQSLTLIATANQGSEATYESGFVIDKFPISRPNLTFSTLTVSNMSPEDSSIYLCTVSRGSDTEAFFGQGTRLTVV.

In nucleotides, the CDR3 is TGTGCCAGCAGTTACACCGTACAGGGAACAACCTACGAGCAGTACTTC. It codes for CASSYTVQGTTYEQYF. The rearrangement joins TRBV6-5 to TRBJ2-7; D might be TRBD1 (6 bases). Trimming removed 2 bases at V and 2 bases at J, with 16 bases between. Germline CDR1 and CDR2: MNHEY and SVGAGI. The CDR3 contains 16 residues.

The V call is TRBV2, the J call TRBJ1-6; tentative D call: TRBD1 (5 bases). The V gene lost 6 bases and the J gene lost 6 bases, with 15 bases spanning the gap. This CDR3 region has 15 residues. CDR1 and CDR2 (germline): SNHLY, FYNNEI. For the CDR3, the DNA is TGTGCCAGCAGCGAGAGGCGACAGCCTAATTCACCCCTCCACTTT. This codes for CASSERRQPNSPLHF.

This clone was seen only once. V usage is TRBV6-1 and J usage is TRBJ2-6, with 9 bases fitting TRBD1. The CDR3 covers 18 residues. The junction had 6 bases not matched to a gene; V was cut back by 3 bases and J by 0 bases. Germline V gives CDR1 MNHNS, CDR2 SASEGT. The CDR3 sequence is CASSDNRGRLSGANVLTF. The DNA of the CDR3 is TGTGCCAGCAGTGACAACAGGGGGCGACTCTCTGGGGCCAACGTCCTGACTTTC.

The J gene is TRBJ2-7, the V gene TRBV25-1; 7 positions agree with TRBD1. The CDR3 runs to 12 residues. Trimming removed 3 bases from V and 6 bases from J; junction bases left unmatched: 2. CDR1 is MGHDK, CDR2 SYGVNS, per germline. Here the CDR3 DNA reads TGTGCCAGCAGTGACGCAGGGGGCGAGCAGTACTTC. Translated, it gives CASSDAGGEQYF.

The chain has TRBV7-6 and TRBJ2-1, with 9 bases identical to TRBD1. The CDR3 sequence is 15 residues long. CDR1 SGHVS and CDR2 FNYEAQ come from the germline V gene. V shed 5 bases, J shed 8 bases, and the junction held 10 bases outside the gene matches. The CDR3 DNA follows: TGTGCCAGCAGCCCTTACCGGGACAGGGACCATGAGCAGTTCTTC. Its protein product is CASSPYRDRDHEQFF.

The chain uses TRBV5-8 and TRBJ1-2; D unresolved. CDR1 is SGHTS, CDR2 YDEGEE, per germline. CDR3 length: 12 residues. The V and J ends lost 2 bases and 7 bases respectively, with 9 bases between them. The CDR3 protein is CASSFVQAGYTF. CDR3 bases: TGTGCCAGCAGCTTTGTTCAAGCTGGCTACACCTTC.

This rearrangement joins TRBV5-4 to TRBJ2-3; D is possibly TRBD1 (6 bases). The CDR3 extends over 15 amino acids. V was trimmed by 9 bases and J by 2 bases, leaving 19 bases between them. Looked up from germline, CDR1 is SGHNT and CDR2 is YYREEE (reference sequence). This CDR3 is CATRGGVASTDTQYF. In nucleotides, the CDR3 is TGTGCCACCCGAGGGGGAGTAGCTTCCACAGATACGCAGTATTTT. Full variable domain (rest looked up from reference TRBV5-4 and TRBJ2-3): ETGVTQSPTHLIKTRGQQVTLRCSSQSGHNTVSWYQQALGQGPQFIFQYYREEENGRGNFPPRFSGLQFPNYSSELNVNALELDDSALYLCATRGGVASTDTQYFGPGTRLTVL.

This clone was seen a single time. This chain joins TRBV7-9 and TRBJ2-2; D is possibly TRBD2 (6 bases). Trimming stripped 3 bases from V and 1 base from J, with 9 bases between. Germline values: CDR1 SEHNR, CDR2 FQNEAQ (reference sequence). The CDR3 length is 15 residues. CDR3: CASSFPGENTGELFF. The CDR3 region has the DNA TGTGCCAGCAGCTTTCCGGGGGAGAACACCGGGGAGCTGTTTTTT.

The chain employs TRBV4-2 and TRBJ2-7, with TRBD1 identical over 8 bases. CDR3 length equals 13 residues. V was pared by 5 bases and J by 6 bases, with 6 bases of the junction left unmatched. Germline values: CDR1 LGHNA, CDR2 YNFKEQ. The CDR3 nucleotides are TGTGCCAGCAGCGGTCGGACAGGGCCCGAGCAGTACTTC. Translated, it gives CASSGRTGPEQYF.

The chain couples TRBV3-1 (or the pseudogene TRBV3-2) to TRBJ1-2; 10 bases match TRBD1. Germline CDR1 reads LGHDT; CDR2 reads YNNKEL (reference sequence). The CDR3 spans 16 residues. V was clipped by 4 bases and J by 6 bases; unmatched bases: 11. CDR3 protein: CASSPSRTGGIDGYTF. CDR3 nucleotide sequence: TGTGCCAGCAGCCCCTCAAGGACAGGGGGTATAGATGGCTACACCTTC.

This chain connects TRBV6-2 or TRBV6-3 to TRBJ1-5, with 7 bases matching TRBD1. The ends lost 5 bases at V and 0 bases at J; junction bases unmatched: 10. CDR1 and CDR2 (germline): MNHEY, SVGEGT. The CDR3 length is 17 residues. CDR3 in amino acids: CASSLSNRGTSNQPQHF. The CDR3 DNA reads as TGTGCCAGCAGTCTATCAAACAGGGGAACTAGCAATCAGCCCCAGCATTTT.

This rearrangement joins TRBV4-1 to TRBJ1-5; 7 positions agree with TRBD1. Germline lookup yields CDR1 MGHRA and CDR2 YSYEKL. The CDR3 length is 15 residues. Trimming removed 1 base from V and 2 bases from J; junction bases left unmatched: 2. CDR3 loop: CASSQAGTGNQPQHF. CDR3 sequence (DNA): TGCGCCAGCAGCCAAGCCGGGACAGGCAATCAGCCCCAGCATTTT.

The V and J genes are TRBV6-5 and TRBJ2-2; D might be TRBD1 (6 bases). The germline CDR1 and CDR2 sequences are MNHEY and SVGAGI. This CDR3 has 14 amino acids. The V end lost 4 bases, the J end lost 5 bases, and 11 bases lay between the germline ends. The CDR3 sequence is CASSFNRDTGELFF. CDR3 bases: TGTGCCAGCAGTTTCAACAGGGATACCGGGGAGCTGTTTTTT.

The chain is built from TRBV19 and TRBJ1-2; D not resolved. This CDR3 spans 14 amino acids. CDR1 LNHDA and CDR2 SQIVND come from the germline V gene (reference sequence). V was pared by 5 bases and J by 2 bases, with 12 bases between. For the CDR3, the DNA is TGTGCCAGTAGTGCGGTCACTGTAAACTATGGCTACACCTTC. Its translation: CASSAVTVNYGYTF.

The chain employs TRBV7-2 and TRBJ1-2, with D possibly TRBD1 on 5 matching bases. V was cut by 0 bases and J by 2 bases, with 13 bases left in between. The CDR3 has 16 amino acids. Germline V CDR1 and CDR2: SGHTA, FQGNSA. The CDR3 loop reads CASSLALGGVNYGYTF. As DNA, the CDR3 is TGTGCCAGCAGCTTAGCCCTTGGGGGGGTAAACTATGGCTACACCTTC.

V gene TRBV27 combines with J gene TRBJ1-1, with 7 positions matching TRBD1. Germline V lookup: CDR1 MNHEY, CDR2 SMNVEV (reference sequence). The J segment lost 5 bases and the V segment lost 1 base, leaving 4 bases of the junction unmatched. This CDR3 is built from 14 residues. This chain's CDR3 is CASSLLDRVTEAFF. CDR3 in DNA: TGTGCCAGCAGTTTATTAGACAGGGTGACTGAAGCTTTCTTT.

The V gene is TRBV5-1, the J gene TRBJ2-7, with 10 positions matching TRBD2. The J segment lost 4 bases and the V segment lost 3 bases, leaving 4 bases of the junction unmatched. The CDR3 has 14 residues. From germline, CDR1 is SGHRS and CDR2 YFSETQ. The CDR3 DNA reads TGCGCCAGCAGCTCGTCTAGCGGGGGTTACGAGCAGTACTTC. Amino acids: CASSSSSGGYEQYF.

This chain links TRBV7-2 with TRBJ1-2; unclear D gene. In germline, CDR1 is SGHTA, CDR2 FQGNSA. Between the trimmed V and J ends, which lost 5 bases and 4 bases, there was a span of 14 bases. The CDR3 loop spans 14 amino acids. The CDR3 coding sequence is TGTGCCAGCAGCATTGACACGACCATCTATGGCTACACCTTC. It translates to CASSIDTTIYGYTF.

The CDR3 here is CASSIDTVTVQFF. In DNA, the CDR3 is TGTGCCAGTAGTATAGACACCGTAACAGTGCAGTTCTTC. The chain uses TRBV19 and TRBJ2-1, with unresolved D. The CDR3 is 13 residues long. Germline CDR1 and CDR2: LNHDA and SQIVND (reference sequence). Between the trimmed V and J ends, which lost 0 bases and 12 bases, there was a span of 12 bases. The full variable domain, its missing parts supplied by reference TRBV19 and TRBJ2-1, is DGGITQSPKYLFRKEGQNVTLSCEQNLNHDAMYWYRQDPGQGLRLIYYSQIVNDFQKGDIAEGYSVSREKKESFPLTVTSAQKNPTAFYLCASSIDTVTVQFFGPGTRLTVL.

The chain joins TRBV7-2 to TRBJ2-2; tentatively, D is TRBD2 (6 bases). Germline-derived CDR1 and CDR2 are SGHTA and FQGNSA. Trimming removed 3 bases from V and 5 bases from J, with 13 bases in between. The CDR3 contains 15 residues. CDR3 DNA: TGTGCCAGCAGCTTGCCTTTTGGGGGGACCGGGGAGCTGTTTTTT. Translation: CASSLPFGGTGELFF.

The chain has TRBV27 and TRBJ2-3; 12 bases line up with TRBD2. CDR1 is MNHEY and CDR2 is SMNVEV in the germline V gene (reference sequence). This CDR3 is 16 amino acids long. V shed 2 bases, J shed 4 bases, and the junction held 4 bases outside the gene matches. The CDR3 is CASSLLAGGPADTQYF. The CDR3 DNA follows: TGTGCCAGCAGTTTACTAGCGGGGGGGCCGGCAGATACGCAGTATTTT.

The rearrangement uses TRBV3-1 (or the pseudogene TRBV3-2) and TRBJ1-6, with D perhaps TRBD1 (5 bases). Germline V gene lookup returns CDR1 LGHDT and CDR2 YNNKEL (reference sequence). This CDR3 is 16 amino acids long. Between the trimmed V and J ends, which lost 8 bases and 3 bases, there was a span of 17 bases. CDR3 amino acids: CASRNGGSIYNSPLHF. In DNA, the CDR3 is TGTGCCAGCCGAAACGGGGGGTCTATCTATAATTCACCCCTCCACTTT.

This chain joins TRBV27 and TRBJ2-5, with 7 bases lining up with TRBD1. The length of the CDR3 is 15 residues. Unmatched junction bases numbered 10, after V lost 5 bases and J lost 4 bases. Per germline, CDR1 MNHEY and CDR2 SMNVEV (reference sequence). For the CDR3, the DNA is TGTGCCAGCAGTAGCCAGACAGGGATAGTAGAGACCCAGTACTTC. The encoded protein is CASSSQTGIVETQYF.